This T cell receptor beta chain was sequenced during a study of cytomegalovirus exposure and HLA in healthy donors. In the study overall: Tens of millions of unique TCRs from HLA-typed donors were held in an early data release. Study outcomes and limitations: Analyses of presence/absence relied on an assumption of roughly uniform sequencing depth across donors. Earlier findings revealed that most TCR beta V segments proved productive either about 90% or about 30% of the time. Whilst most TCR sequences proved rare, a subset of public TCRs occurred across many donors.

With regard to this clone: As yet, its antigen is unknown.

Germline CDR1 SGHVS, CDR2 FNYEAQ. Trimming shortened V by 8 bases and J by 0 bases, and 16 bases separated the two germline ends. The CDR3 runs to 16 residues. The PCR used 60 Vbeta and 13 Jbeta primers. Profiling relied on immunoSEQ multiplex PCR, and the TCRdb table lists in-frame clones only, not all of them. The data show 150,000 to 200,000 clones, with 60% to 80% seen just once and under 15% held by the top ten. Sequencing input: PBMCs. This clonotype was obtained from a woman aged 50 to 60 in good health and CMV-seropositive. This chain joins TRBV7-6 and TRBJ2-2, with TRBD2 as a possible D gene (5 bases). This chain's CDR3 is CASRSVGRANTGELFF. The CDR3 DNA is TGTGCCAGCCGCTCAGTCGGGCGGGCGAACACCGGGGAGCTGTTTTTT. The entire variable domain, with the rest obtained from reference TRBV7-6 and TRBJ2-2, is as follows: GAGVSQSPRYKVTKRGQDVALRCDPISGHVSLYWYRQALGQGPEFLTYFNYEAQQDKSGLPNDRFSAERPEGSISTLTIQRTEQRDSAMYRCASRSVGRANTGELFFGEGSRLTVL.